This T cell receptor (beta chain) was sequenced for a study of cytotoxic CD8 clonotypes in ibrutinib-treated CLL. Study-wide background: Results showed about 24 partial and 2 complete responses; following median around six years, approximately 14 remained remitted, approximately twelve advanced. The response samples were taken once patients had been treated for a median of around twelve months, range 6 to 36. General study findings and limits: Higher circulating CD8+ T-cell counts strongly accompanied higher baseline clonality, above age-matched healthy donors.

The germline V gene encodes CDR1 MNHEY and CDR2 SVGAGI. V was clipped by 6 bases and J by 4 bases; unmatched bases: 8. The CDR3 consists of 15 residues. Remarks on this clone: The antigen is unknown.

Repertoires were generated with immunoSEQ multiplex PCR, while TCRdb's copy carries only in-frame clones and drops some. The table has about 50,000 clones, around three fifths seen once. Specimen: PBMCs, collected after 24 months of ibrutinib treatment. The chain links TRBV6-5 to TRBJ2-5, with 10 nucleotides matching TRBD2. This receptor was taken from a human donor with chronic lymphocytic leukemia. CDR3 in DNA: TGTGCCAGCAGACCACTAGCGGGAAAGGGAGAGACCCAGTACTTC. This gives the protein CASRPLAGKGETQYF.